This T cell receptor beta chain was recovered during a study of blood T cell repertoires in COVID-19. Turning to the study itself: Specimens from acute and convalescent COVID-19 originated in the United States, Italy and Spain. Nucleic acid was either cDNA or gDNA, and it came from T cells, B-cell-depleted T cells, or PBMCs.

As processed by the authors: Estimation of nucleated cell counts relied on the amplification of reference gene primers. The method was immunoSEQ multiplex PCR; TCRdb's version includes in-frame clones alone and lacks a portion of them. V and J calls and clone size come straight from that table; D and trimming were deduced from the DNA. The sample contains around 160,000 clones, roughly four fifths of which appear only once. V lost 0 bases and J 0 bases, leaving 7 bases between the germline ends. In germline, CDR1 is SGHNT, CDR2 YYREEE (reference sequence). The CDR3 covers 15 residues. The chain is built from TRBV5-4 and TRBJ2-1, with D uncertain. The sample consisted of peripheral blood. The clonotype originates from a human donor with acute or convalescent COVID-19. The donor label of this sample is uncertain. CDR3 residues: CASSLEPSSYNEQFF. The CDR3 region has the DNA TGTGCCAGCAGCTTGGAGCCGAGCTCCTACAATGAGCAGTTCTTC.